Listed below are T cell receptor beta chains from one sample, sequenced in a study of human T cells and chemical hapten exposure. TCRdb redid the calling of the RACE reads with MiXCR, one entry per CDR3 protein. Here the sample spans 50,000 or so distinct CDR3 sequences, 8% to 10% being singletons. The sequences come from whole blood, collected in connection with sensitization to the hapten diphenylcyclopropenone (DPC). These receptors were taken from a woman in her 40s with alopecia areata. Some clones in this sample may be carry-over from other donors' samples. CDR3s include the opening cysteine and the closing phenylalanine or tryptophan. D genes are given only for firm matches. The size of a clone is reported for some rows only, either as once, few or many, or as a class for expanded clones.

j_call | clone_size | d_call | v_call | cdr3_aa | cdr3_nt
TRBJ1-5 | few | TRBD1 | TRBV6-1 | CASSGEGTNRGDQPQHF | TGTGCCAGCAGTGGGGAGGGTACAAACAGGGGAGATCAGCCCCAGCATTTT
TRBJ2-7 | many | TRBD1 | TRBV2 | CASSEDRGSSYEQYF | TGTGCCAGCAGTGAAGACAGGGGGAGCTCCTACGAGCAGTACTTC
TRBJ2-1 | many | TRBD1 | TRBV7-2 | CASSLEQGAVYNEQFF | TGTGCCAGCAGCTTGGAACAGGGGGCCGTCTACAATGAGCAGTTCTTC
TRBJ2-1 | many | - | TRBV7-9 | CASSTAGGEQFF | TGTGCCAGCAGCACCGCCGGAGGTGAGCAGTTCTTC
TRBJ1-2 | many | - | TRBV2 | CASNPQDYGYTF | TGTGCCAGCAACCCCCAAGACTATGGCTACACCTTC
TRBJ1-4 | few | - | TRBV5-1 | CASSFRQNNEKLFF | TGCGCCAGCAGCTTTAGGCAGAATAATGAAAAACTGTTTTTT
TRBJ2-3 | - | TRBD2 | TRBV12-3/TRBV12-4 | CASRGGQDTQYF | TGTGCCAGCCGGGGGGGGCAAGATACGCAGTATTTT
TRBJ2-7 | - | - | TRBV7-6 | CASSARASSYEQYF | TGTGCCAGCAGCGCCCGGGCTAGCTCCTACGAGCAGTACTTC
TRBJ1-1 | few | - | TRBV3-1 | CASSNLANTEAFF | TGTGCCAGCAGCAACCTCGCAAACACTGAAGCTTTCTTT
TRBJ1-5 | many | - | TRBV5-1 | CASSIGGLNQPQHF | TGCGCCAGCAGCATAGGAGGGTTGAATCAGCCCCAGCATTTT
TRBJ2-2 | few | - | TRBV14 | CASSLNLRGELFF | TGTGCCAGCAGCCTTAACTTGCGCGGGGAGCTGTTTTTT
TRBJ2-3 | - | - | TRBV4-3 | CASSQDLHRTDTQYF | TGCGCCAGCAGCCAAGACCTGCACCGCACAGATACGCAGTATTTT
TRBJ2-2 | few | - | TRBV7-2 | CASSFSGANTGELFF | TGTGCCAGCAGCTTTAGCGGCGCGAACACCGGGGAGCTGTTTTTT
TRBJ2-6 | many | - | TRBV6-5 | CASRSTVAGANVLTF | TGTGCCAGCAGAAGTACAGTGGCCGGGGCCAACGTCCTGACTTTC
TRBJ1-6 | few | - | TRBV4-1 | CASSQAGPHFLNSPLHF | TGCGCCAGCAGCCAAGCCGGGCCCCACTTTTTGAATTCACCCCTCCACTTT
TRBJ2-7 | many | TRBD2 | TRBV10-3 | CAVGGGGTSEQYF | TGTGCCGTCGGGGGCGGGGGGACGTCTGAGCAGTACTTC
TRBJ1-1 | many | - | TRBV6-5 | CASSSDRDTEAFF | TGTGCCAGCAGCTCAGACCGGGACACTGAAGCTTTCTTT
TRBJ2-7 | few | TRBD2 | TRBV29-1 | CSVGKQRGYEQYF | TGCAGCGTTGGCAAACAGCGGGGCTACGAGCAGTACTTC
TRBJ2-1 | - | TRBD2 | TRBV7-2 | CASSLDSGGLANEQFF | TGTGCCAGCAGCTTAGATAGCGGGGGTCTGGCCAATGAGCAGTTCTTC
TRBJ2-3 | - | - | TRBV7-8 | CASSFHPLSTDTQYF | TGTGCCAGCAGCTTTCACCCGCTAAGCACAGATACGCAGTATTTT
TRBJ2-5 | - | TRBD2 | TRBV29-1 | CSVEARLAGETQYF | TGCAGCGTTGAAGCCCGACTAGCGGGGGAGACCCAGTACTTC
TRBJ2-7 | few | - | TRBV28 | CASRRTLYEQYF | TGTGCCAGCAGGCGGACTCTTTACGAGCAGTACTTC
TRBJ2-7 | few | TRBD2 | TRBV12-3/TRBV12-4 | CASRAGLAGPSYEQYF | TGTGCCAGCAGAGCCGGACTAGCGGGGCCTTCCTACGAGCAGTACTTC
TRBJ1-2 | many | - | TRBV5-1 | CASSLELVRGYTF | TGCGCCAGCAGCTTGGAGTTAGTACGCGGCTACACCTTC
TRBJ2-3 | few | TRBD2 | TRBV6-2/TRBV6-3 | CASSYPGLAGGPTDTQYF | TGTGCCAGCAGTTACCCGGGACTAGCGGGGGGGCCGACAGATACGCAGTATTTT
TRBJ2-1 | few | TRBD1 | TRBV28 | CASRSSGTGRNEQFF | TGTGCCAGCAGGTCATCGGGGACAGGGCGGAATGAGCAGTTCTTC
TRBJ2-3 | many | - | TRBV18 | CASSPLSTDTQYF | TGTGCCAGCTCACCACTTAGCACAGATACGCAGTATTTT
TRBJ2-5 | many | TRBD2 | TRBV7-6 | CASSRTSGGRLETQYF | TGTGCCAGCAGCCGGACTAGCGGGGGGCGGTTGGAGACCCAGTACTTC
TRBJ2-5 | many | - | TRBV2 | CASSFPGLQETQYF | TGTGCCAGCAGCTTCCCGGGACTCCAAGAGACCCAGTACTTC
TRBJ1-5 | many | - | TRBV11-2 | CASSLDRDQPQHF | TGTGCCAGCAGCTTAGATCGGGACCAGCCCCAGCATTTT
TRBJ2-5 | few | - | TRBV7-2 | CASSYRPPQETQYF | TGTGCCAGCAGCTACCGGCCTCCACAAGAGACCCAGTACTTC
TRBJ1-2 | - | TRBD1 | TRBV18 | CASSPSQQGELHGYTF | TGTGCCAGCTCACCATCTCAACAGGGGGAGCTACATGGCTACACCTTC
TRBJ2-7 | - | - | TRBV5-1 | CASSLKGGEQYF | TGCGCCAGCAGCTTGAAAGGGGGCGAGCAGTACTTC
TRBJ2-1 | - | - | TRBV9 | CASSPGSDGVPYNEQFF | TGTGCCAGCAGCCCAGGGTCAGATGGGGTTCCCTACAATGAGCAGTTCTTC
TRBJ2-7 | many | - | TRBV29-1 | CSVEGENTYEQYF | TGCAGCGTTGAGGGGGAGAATACTTACGAGCAGTACTTC
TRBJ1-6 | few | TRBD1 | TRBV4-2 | CASSQGPGQGAGSPLHF | TGTGCCAGCAGCCAGGGGCCGGGACAGGGGGCTGGATCACCCCTCCACTTT
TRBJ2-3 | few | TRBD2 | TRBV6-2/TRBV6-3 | CASSYSAGGGTDTQYF | TGTGCCAGCAGTTACTCCGCGGGGGGCGGTACAGATACGCAGTATTTT
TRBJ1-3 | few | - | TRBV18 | CASSPQGSGNTIYF | TGTGCCAGCTCACCCCAGGGGTCTGGAAACACCATATATTTT
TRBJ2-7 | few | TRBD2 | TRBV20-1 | CSARGGLAYEQYF | TGCAGTGCTAGGGGGGGACTAGCCTACGAGCAGTACTTC
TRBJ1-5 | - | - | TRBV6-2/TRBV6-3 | CASSYWGNSNQPQHF | TGTGCCAGCAGTTACTGGGGGAATAGCAATCAGCCCCAGCATTTT
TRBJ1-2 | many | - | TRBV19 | CASKGYGYTF | TGTGCCAGTAAGGGTTATGGCTACACCTTC
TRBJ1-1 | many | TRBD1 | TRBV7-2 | CASSRQGARAFF | TGTGCCAGCAGTCGACAGGGGGCAAGAGCTTTCTTT
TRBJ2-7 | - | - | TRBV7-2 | CASSLDVRGGFYEQYF | TGTGCCAGCAGCTTAGACGTGCGCGGGGGCTTCTACGAGCAGTACTTC
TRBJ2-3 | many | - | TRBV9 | CASSATGTLKEDTQYF | TGTGCCAGCAGCGCCACAGGGACCCTGAAGGAAGATACGCAGTATTTT